Below are 8 T cell receptor beta chains sequenced from a single sample in a study of T cell responses to AZD1222 COVID-19 vaccine (dated by TCRdb to the early 2020s). The time point label, read with the paper, signifies: baseline before first vaccination. Library method: the immunoSEQ multiplex PCR assay. Imported from immuneACCESS, the table was reduced by TCRdb to in-frame sequences with V and J called. These copies leave out some clones; in studies compared against another copy, an unresolved V gene accounts for under half, and the cause of the remainder is not known. This sample gives 90,000 to 130,000 clones in total; about 85% of them show up just once. The ten largest account for approximately 3.5% of the sample. The specimen was peripheral blood, collected on day 0 of AZD1222 vaccination. All receptors derive from an adult in good health.

The chain combines TRBV27 with TRBJ1-4; a possible D gene is TRBD1 (6 bases). The germline V gene encodes CDR1 MNHEY and CDR2 SMNVEV (reference sequence). The CDR3 loop spans 17 amino acids. Between the trimmed V and J ends, which lost 6 bases and 5 bases, there was a span of 22 bases. The CDR3 spells CASSPQKRQAENEKLFF. The CDR3, as DNA: TGTGCCAGCAGCCCGCAGAAACGACAGGCCGAAAATGAAAAACTGTTTTTT. Supplemented by reference TRBV27 and TRBJ1-4, the full variable domain reads EAQVTQNPRYLITVTGKKLTVTCSQNMNHEYMSWYRQDPGLGLRQIYYSMNVEVTDKGDVPEGYKVSRKEKRNFPLILESPSPNQTSLYFCASSPQKRQAENEKLFFGSGTQLSVL.

A few counts support this clone. The chain has TRBV6-5 and TRBJ1-5; perhaps TRBD1 as D (6 bases). This CDR3 contains 15 residues. Germline loops: CDR1 MNHEY, CDR2 SVGAGI. V was clipped by 9 bases and J by 6 bases, with 21 bases between them. The CDR3 reads CASKPYRAEGQPQHF. CDR3 DNA sequence: TGTGCCAGTAAGCCTTACAGGGCAGAGGGTCAGCCCCAGCATTTT.

The chain is built from TRBV7-2 and TRBJ1-4; D unresolved. The CDR3 loop spans 14 amino acids. Deletions cut 3 bases from V and 0 bases from J, with 5 bases between. Germline V CDR1 and CDR2: SGHTA, FQGNSA. The CDR3, as DNA: TGTGCCAGCAGCTTGTCATCAACTAATGAAAAACTGTTTTTT. Residues: CASSLSSTNEKLFF.

This clone was counted a few times. The chain combines TRBV28 with TRBJ2-7; D possibly matches TRBD1 or TRBD2 (5 bases each). The CDR3 is 14 amino acids. Trimming left V 6 bases short and J 5 bases short, with 17 bases between. The germline gives CDR1 MDHEN, CDR2 SYDVKM. CDR3 sequence reads: CASRAPGPTNEQYF. The CDR3 nucleotides read TGTGCCAGCAGAGCTCCGGGACCCACGAACGAGCAGTACTTC. Full variable domain (outside the CDR3, taken from reference TRBV28 and TRBJ2-7): DVKVTQSSRYLVKRTGEKVFLECVQDMDHENMFWYRQDPGLGLRLIYFSYDVKMKEKGDIPEGYSVSREKKERFSLILESASTNQTSMYLCASRAPGPTNEQYFGPGTRLTVT.

The chain uses TRBV6-2 or TRBV6-3 and TRBJ2-7; TRBD2 is a possible D gene (6 bases). CDR1 and CDR2 from the germline V gene are MNHEY and SVGEGT. The CDR3 has 15 residues. Deletions cut 4 bases from V and 0 bases from J, with 13 bases between. CDR3 in DNA: TGTGCCAGCAGTTCCCCCGGGACTCCCTCCTACGAGCAGTACTTC. This encodes CASSSPGTPSYEQYF.

The chain couples TRBV7-9 to TRBJ2-7; D is possibly TRBD2 (6 bases). Germline values: CDR1 SEHNR, CDR2 FQNEAQ (reference sequence). The V end was cut by 5 bases, the J end by 4 bases, with 15 bases between. This CDR3 region has 14 residues. CDR3 sequence reads: CASSMGRREYEQYF. For the CDR3, the DNA is TGTGCCAGCAGCATGGGACGGAGGGAGTACGAGCAGTACTTC.

V usage is TRBV5-4 and J usage is TRBJ1-2; D ambiguous. The germline V and J ends were trimmed by 7 bases and 2 bases, with 18 bases remaining between them. The CDR3 covers 15 residues. Germline V gives CDR1 SGHNT, CDR2 YYREEE (reference sequence). CDR3 amino acids: CASRQNTDRNYGYTF. DNA for the CDR3: TGTGCCAGCCGCCAAAATACGGACCGAAACTATGGCTACACCTTC.

This chain joins TRBV2 and TRBJ2-2; D might be TRBD1 or TRBD2, each matching 5 bases. Germline-derived CDR1 and CDR2 are SNHLY and FYNNEI. Trimming took off 1 base at V and 3 bases at J, with 9 bases between the two ends. CDR3 length: 15 amino acids. This chain's CDR3 is CASSEGGSDTGELFF. CDR3 nucleotides: TGTGCCAGCAGTGAAGGGGGGAGCGACACCGGGGAGCTGTTTTTT.